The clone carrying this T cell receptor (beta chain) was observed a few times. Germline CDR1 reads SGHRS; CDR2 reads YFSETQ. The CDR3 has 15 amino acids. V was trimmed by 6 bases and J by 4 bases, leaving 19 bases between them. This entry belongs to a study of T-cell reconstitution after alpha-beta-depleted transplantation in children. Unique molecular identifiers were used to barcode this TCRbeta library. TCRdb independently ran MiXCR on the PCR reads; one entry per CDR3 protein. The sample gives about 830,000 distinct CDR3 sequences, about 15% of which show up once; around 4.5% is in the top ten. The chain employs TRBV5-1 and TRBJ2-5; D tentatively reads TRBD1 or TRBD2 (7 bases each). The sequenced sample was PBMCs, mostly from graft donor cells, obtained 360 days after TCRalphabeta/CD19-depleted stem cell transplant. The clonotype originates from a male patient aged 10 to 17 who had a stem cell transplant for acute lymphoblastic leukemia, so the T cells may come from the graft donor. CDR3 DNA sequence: TGCGCCAGCATCCAGGGGGGGTACCCCCGAGAGACCCAGTACTTC. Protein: CASIQGGYPRETQYF.